What follows are 20 T cell receptor beta chains derived from one specimen sequenced in a study of cytomegalovirus exposure and HLA in healthy donors. TCRdb keeps only in-frame clones here, not all; method: immunoSEQ multiplex PCR. The data contain under 300,000 clones, about 86% of them singletons. Sequencing was carried out using PBMCs. These TCRs come from a woman aged 18-29 years in good health and CMV-seronegative.

A single count supports this clone. The chain carries TRBV11-2 and TRBJ1-3, with a weak D call TRBD1 (6 bases). The germline CDR1 and CDR2 sequences are SGHAT and FQNNGV. Trimming shortened V by 5 bases and J by 0 bases, and 14 bases separated the two germline ends. This CDR3 is 16 amino acids long. CDR3 sequence (DNA): TGTGCCAGCAGCCTCCAGGGGCGGTACTCTGGAAACACCATATATTTT. It translates to CASSLQGRYSGNTIYF. Together with reference TRBV11-2 and TRBJ1-3, the CDR3 gives the full variable domain: EAGVAQSPRYKIIEKRQSVAFWCNPISGHATLYWYQQILGQGPKLLIQFQNNGVVDDSQLPKDRFSAERLKGVDSTLKIQPAKLEDSAVYLCASSLQGRYSGNTIYFGEGSWLTVV.

This sequence joins TRBV5-8 and TRBJ1-5; D gene uncertain. Germline V gene lookup returns CDR1 SGHTS and CDR2 YDEGEE. V was pared by 4 bases and J by 5 bases, with 13 bases between. This CDR3 has 14 amino acids. This chain's CDR3 is CASSPGQTYQPQHF. DNA for the CDR3: TGTGCCAGCAGCCCTGGTCAGACTTATCAGCCCCAGCATTTT.

This chain links TRBV11-2 with TRBJ2-3; the match to TRBD2 covers 11 bases. This CDR3 is 18 amino acids long. J gave up 2 bases and V 6 bases, and 13 bases lay outside the gene matches. Per the germline V gene, CDR1 is SGHAT and CDR2 is FQNNGV. CDR3 in DNA: TGTGCCAGCAGACTTAGGGGGGGGACTAGCGGACTCACAGATACGCAGTATTTT. This codes for CASRLRGGTSGLTDTQYF.

The chain recombines TRBV7-9 with TRBJ2-7; possible D gene TRBD2, 6 bases. CDR3 length: 14 amino acids. CDR1 SEHNR and CDR2 FQNEAQ come from the germline V gene (reference sequence). Trimming pared 4 bases from V and 4 bases from J, leaving 14 bases between. The CDR3 loop reads CASSSQTRTYEQYF. CDR3 coding DNA: TGTGCCAGCAGCTCCCAGACTAGAACTTACGAGCAGTACTTC.

The V and J genes are TRBV6-1 and TRBJ2-7; TRBD1 might be the D (6 bases). Germline lookup yields CDR1 MNHNS and CDR2 SASEGT. The CDR3 contains 14 residues. Trimming stripped 7 bases from V and 0 bases from J, with 13 bases between. The CDR3 nucleotides read TGTGCCAGCACCCGAACAGGGTTCTCCTACGAGCAGTACTTC. This sequence encodes CASTRTGFSYEQYF.

The chain's CDR3 is CASRVQGARTEAFF. The CDR3 coding sequence is TGCGCCAGCAGAGTACAGGGGGCGCGGACTGAAGCTTTCTTT. The gene calls are TRBV4-3 and TRBJ1-1; 9 positions match TRBD1. V lost 6 bases, J lost 5 bases, and 7 bases stayed unmatched. CDR3 length equals 14 residues. Per the germline V gene, CDR1 is LGHNA and CDR2 is YSLEER.

The chain is built from TRBV6-5 and TRBJ1-6, with 11 bases fitting TRBD1. This CDR3 has 16 amino acids. The J segment lost 5 bases and the V segment lost 4 bases, leaving 4 bases of the junction unmatched. Germline values: CDR1 MNHEY, CDR2 SVGAGI. The CDR3 is CASSWGQGVNNSPLHF. The CDR3 DNA sequence: TGTGCCAGCAGTTGGGGACAGGGGGTGAATAATTCACCCCTCCACTTT.

CDR3 coding DNA: TGTGCCAGCAGCTTAGACAGAAATCAGCCCCAGCATTTT. Translation gives CASSLDRNQPQHF. The chain combines TRBV11-2 with TRBJ1-5; no firm D call. The CDR3 sequence is 13 residues long. Per the germline V gene, CDR1 is SGHAT and CDR2 is FQNNGV. V lost 0 bases and J lost 4, with 4 bases in between. Full variable domain (rest looked up from reference TRBV11-2 and TRBJ1-5): EAGVAQSPRYKIIEKRQSVAFWCNPISGHATLYWYQQILGQGPKLLIQFQNNGVVDDSQLPKDRFSAERLKGVDSTLKIQPAKLEDSAVYLCASSLDRNQPQHFGDGTRLSIL.

The chain uses TRBV6-1 and TRBJ1-4; 8 bases align to TRBD1. The CDR3 length is 15 residues. J was trimmed by 4 bases and V by 4 bases; bases with no gene match: 5. Looked up from germline, CDR1 is MNHNS and CDR2 is SASEGT. The CDR3 protein is CASSVPTGVNEKLFF. The CDR3 DNA reads as TGTGCCAGCAGTGTCCCGACAGGGGTTAATGAAAAACTGTTTTTT.

The genes are TRBV6-5 and TRBJ1-1; D not certain. CDR1 MNHEY and CDR2 SVGAGI come from the germline V gene. The CDR3 is 14 amino acids. V was clipped by 6 bases and J by 6 bases, with 17 bases between them. For the CDR3, the DNA is TGTGCCAGCAGGACCGCGGGGAGTAATCCTGAAGCTTTCTTT. Translating gives CASRTAGSNPEAFF.

The V and J genes are TRBV7-3 and TRBJ1-2; D gene ambiguous. The CDR3 contains 13 residues. The germline V gene has CDR1 SGHTA and CDR2 FQGTGA. V lost 3 bases to trimming and J lost 2 bases, with 7 bases between them. The CDR3 sequence: CASSFGPNYGYTF. The CDR3 nucleotides read TGTGCCAGCAGCTTCGGTCCCAACTATGGCTACACCTTC.

This clone was observed a few times. The chain joins TRBV4-3 to TRBJ2-5, with 9 bases identical to TRBD1. The CDR3 is 14 amino acids. Per the germline V gene, CDR1 is LGHNA and CDR2 is YSLEER. After removal of 4 bases from V and 2 bases from J, the junction contained 2 bases not matched to a gene. In DNA, the CDR3 is TGCGCCAGCAGCCTCGGGACAGGGCAAGAGACCCAGTACTTC. Residues: CASSLGTGQETQYF.

The chain has TRBV7-8 and TRBJ1-1, with TRBD1 as a possible D gene (6 bases). Trimming took 6 bases from V and 7 from J, leaving 15 bases between them. The CDR3 has 13 residues. CDR1 is SGHVS and CDR2 is FQNEAQ in the germline V gene. CDR3 region: CASSSRGASEAFF. The CDR3, as DNA: TGTGCCAGCAGTTCCCGGGGGGCGAGTGAAGCTTTCTTT.

This clone was recorded only once. The chain employs TRBV27 and TRBJ1-2; 11 nucleotides match TRBD1. V shed 3 bases, J shed 5 bases, and the junction held 5 bases outside the gene matches. There are 15 residues in the CDR3. Germline CDR1 MNHEY, CDR2 SMNVEV (reference sequence). CDR3 bases: TGTGCCAGCAGTTTGGGGACAGGGGGAGATTATGGCTACACCTTC. Residues: CASSLGTGGDYGYTF.

The chain recombines TRBV6-5 with TRBJ1-1; D perhaps matches TRBD1 (5 bases). Trimming shortened V by 4 bases and J by 3 bases, and 12 bases separated the two germline ends. This CDR3 has 14 amino acids. The germline CDR1 and CDR2 sequences are MNHEY and SVGAGI. DNA for the CDR3: TGTGCCAGCAGTTTAGCAGGGTTGGACACTGAAGCTTTCTTT. Its protein product is CASSLAGLDTEAFF.

The chain carries TRBV9 and TRBJ2-2; D is ambiguous. CDR1 SGDLS and CDR2 YYNGEE come from the germline V gene. V was shortened by 0 bases and J by 5 bases, with 5 bases between the two germline ends. The CDR3 extends over 13 amino acids. The CDR3 DNA reads TGTGCCAGCAGCGTAGGGGCTACCGGGGAGCTGTTTTTT. Translation gives CASSVGATGELFF.

The chain joins TRBV6-5 to TRBJ2-7; 7 nucleotides line up with TRBD2. The V gene's germline CDR1 is MNHEY and CDR2 SVGAGI. V shed 8 bases, J shed 0 bases, and the junction held 4 bases outside the gene matches. The CDR3 consists of 13 residues. The CDR3 protein is CASCPSGSYEQYF. The DNA of the CDR3 is TGTGCCAGCTGTCCTAGCGGCTCCTACGAGCAGTACTTC.

CDR3 amino acids: CASSPAAAQETQYF. CDR3 sequence (DNA): TGTGCCAGCTCACCGGCGGCAGCTCAAGAGACCCAGTACTTC. The chain carries TRBV18 and TRBJ2-5; no reliable D call. Deletions cut 3 bases from V and 2 bases from J, with 10 bases between. CDR1 and CDR2 (germline): KGHSH, LQKENI. The CDR3 is 14 amino acids.

As DNA, the CDR3 is TGTGCCAGCAGCTTAGTATCTCGGAACACTGAAGCTTTCTTT. It translates to CASSLVSRNTEAFF. The V gene is TRBV11-2, the J gene TRBJ1-1; D not resolved. This CDR3 is built from 14 residues. The V and J ends lost 1 base and 1 base respectively, with 7 bases between them. Germline V gene lookup returns CDR1 SGHAT and CDR2 FQNNGV.

This chain uses TRBV6-5 with TRBJ2-2; 7 bases are shared with TRBD2. The CDR3 loop spans 16 amino acids. The germline CDR1 and CDR2 sequences are MNHEY and SVGAGI. V was pared by 3 bases and J by 6 bases, with 10 bases of the junction left unmatched. Here the CDR3 DNA reads TGTGCCAGCAGTTATCTGGGGGGAGGGCCCCCCGGGGAGCTGTTTTTT. Protein sequence: CASSYLGGGPPGELFF.